The rows below give T cell receptor beta chains drawn from one sample of a study of tumor and adjacent non-tumor tissue in lung cancer. Each CDR3 protein is one row after TCRdb ran MiXCR on the multiplex PCR reads. Of some 73,000 distinct CDR3 sequences in the sample, about four fifths were seen once. Sequencing was performed on distant non-tumor lung tissue. Receptors originate from a man aged 55 to 70 with non-small cell lung cancer. The CDR3 runs from the conserved cysteine through the conserved F or W. A D gene is named only where the DNA matches it firmly. Not all rows give a size; the values are once, few, many and, for expanded clones, a class.

j_call	clone_size	v_call	d_call	cdr3_nt	cdr3_aa
TRBJ2-1	.	TRBV20-1	TRBD2	TGCAGTGCCCAGGGACTAGCGGGAGGGGACAATGAGCAGCTCTTC	CSAQGLAGGDNEQLF
TRBJ2-3	.	TRBV6-1	TRBD2	TGTGCCAACAGCCGACTAGCGGGGGAGGTAGATACGCAGTATTTT	CANSRLAGEVDTQYF
TRBJ2-3	.	TRBV6-5	TRBD2	TGTACTAGCTGTCCAGGACTAGCGGGATCAGATACGCAGTATTTT	CTSCPGLAGSDTQYF
TRBJ2-1	.	TRBV12-3/TRBV12-4	TRBD1	TGTGCCAGCAGTTCCCCGGGACAGGGGGGTCCCACGGCTGAACAGGTCTTC	CASSSPGQGGPTAEQVF
TRBJ1-1	.	TRBV11-2	.	TGTGCAAGCAGCCCCAACAGGCTTAACACTGAAGCTTTCTTT	CASSPNRLNTEAFF
TRBJ2-1	.	TRBV5-4	.	TGTACCAGCAGCTTGGCCGGTCCCCTGGGCAATGAGCAGTTCTTC	CTSSLAGPLGNEQFF
TRBJ1-2	few	TRBV12-3/TRBV12-4	.	TGTGCCAGCAGTCCCGGGGCCGGGAGGTACACCTTC	CASSPGAGRYTF
TRBJ1-1	once	TRBV20-1	.	TGCAGTGCTACCCTAGGGGTGTTGAACACTGAAACTTACTTT	CSATLGVLNTETYF
TRBJ2-1	.	TRBV6-6	TRBD1	TGTGCCAGCAGGACTCAGACAGGGTTGAGGGGGAGCAATGAGCAGTTCTTC	CASRTQTGLRGSNEQFF
TRBJ2-2	.	TRBV4-3	.	TGCGCCGGCAGCCCCAGACTGGATGGGGGCGGCACCGGGGAGCTGTTTTTT	CAGSPRLDGGGTGELFF
TRBJ2-7	.	TRBV20-1	.	TGCAGTGCTAGAAAGACATGGGGACCCTACGGGCAGTACTTC	CSARKTWGPYGQYF
TRBJ2-3	.	TRBV20-1	TRBD2	TGTAGTACTAGACTAGCGGGGTCCTCAGATACGCAGTATTTT	CSTRLAGSSDTQYF
TRBJ2-6	.	TRBV6-5	TRBD2	TGTCCCAGTAGCCTAGCGGGAGCCAGCTCTGGGGTCAACATCCTGACTTTC	CPSSLAGASSGVNILTF
TRBJ2-7	.	TRBV4-2	.	TGTGCCGGCAGCCAATGGCAGGGGTTGGGATACGACCAGTACTTC	CAGSQWQGLGYDQYF
TRBJ1-4	.	TRBV11-2	TRBD1	TGTGCCAGAAGCCTGGACAGGGGATTGGAAAAACTGTTTTTT	CARSLDRGLEKLFF
TRBJ1-6	.	TRBV11-2	.	TGTCCCAGCAGCTTAAGAGGGGACGATAATTCACCCCTCCACTTT	CPSSLRGDDNSPLHF
TRBJ2-7	.	TRBV20-1	.	TGCAGTGATATTCTGACAGTTGGGGGAAACTACGAGCAGTACTTC	CSDILTVGGNYEQYF